These 8 T cell receptor beta chains were all obtained from the same sample, sequenced in a study of blood T cell repertoires in COVID-19. Data came from immunoSEQ multiplex PCR; TCRdb stores just in-frame clones and leaves some out. The top ten clones hold about 1.8% of a sample with some 100,000 clones, 85% of them seen once. The sequencing input was peripheral blood. These receptors originate from a woman aged 70-85 years with active or convalescent COVID-19.

The V gene is TRBV2, the J gene TRBJ1-1, with 8 positions matching TRBD1. From germline, CDR1 is SNHLY and CDR2 FYNNEI. The V segment lost 7 bases and the J segment 5 bases; nucleotides outside the gene matches: 12. The CDR3 extends over 15 amino acids. The DNA of the CDR3 is TGTGCCAGCACCGGGACAGGCCTACGGGGGACTGAAGCTTTCTTT. It encodes CASTGTGLRGTEAFF.

The chain recombines TRBV9 with TRBJ2-7; tentatively, D is TRBD2 (5 bases). Germline CDR1 SGDLS, CDR2 YYNGEE. The CDR3 length is 16 residues. V was trimmed by 4 bases and J by 4 bases, leaving 21 bases between them. CDR3 DNA sequence: TGTGCCAGCAGCTCCCACTCGGACTCGCTCCTTTACGAGCAGTACTTC. Its translation is CASSSHSDSLLYEQYF.

The chain is built from TRBV28 and TRBJ1-2; 12 bases agree with TRBD1. This CDR3 has 14 residues. Unmatched junction bases numbered 7, after V lost 7 bases and J lost 7 bases. Germline-derived CDR1 and CDR2 are MDHEN and SYDVKM. The CDR3 spells CASKGGTGGRGYTF. CDR3 in DNA: TGTGCCAGCAAGGGAGGGACAGGGGGCCGTGGCTACACCTTC.

The chain employs TRBV21-1 and TRBJ1-2; the tabulated D call, TRBD1, remains unverified against the DNA. TRBV21-1 corresponds to a pseudogene. CDR3 length: 13 residues. This CDR3 is CASSKGHNYGYTF. CDR3 bases: TGTGCCAGCAGCAAAGGACATAACTATGGCTACACCTTC.

J is TRBJ1-2 and V is TRBV5-6; TRBD1 is a possible D gene (6 bases). The CDR3 contains 13 residues. The ends were cut back, 1 base at V and 4 bases at J, with 8 bases in the middle. The germline V gene has CDR1 SGHDT and CDR2 YYEEEE. Here the CDR3 reads CASSLNRVYGYTF. CDR3 in DNA: TGTGCCAGCAGCTTGAACAGGGTCTATGGCTACACCTTC.

The CDR3 region is CASSTGGSGGTDTQYF. CDR3 sequence (DNA): TGTGCCAGCAGCACCGGGGGGAGCGGGGGAACAGATACGCAGTATTTT. The rearrangement joins TRBV11-1 to TRBJ2-3; 8 bases are shared with TRBD2. The CDR3 totals 16 residues. The germline CDR1 and CDR2 sequences are SGHAT and FQDESV (reference sequence). The trim removed 5 bases at V and 3 bases at J, leaving 10 bases unmatched.

The chain joins TRBV6-2 or TRBV6-3 to TRBJ2-1; TRBD2 matches 9 bases. With V trimmed by 0 bases and J by 10 bases, 10 bases remained unmatched. Germline lookup yields CDR1 MNHEY and CDR2 SVGEGT. The CDR3 contains 16 residues. CDR3 sequence (DNA): TGTGCCAGCAGTTACTCGAAGGTAGCGGGAGTATGGGAGCAGTTCTTC. Protein product: CASSYSKVAGVWEQFF.

The chain uses TRBV11-3 and TRBJ2-1, with D possibly matching TRBD2 (5 bases). V dropped 3 bases and J dropped 0 bases, with 9 bases sitting between them. The germline CDR1 and CDR2 sequences are SGHNT and YENEEA. This CDR3 region has 15 residues. The CDR3 spells CASSLERNSYNEQFF. The CDR3 nucleotides are TGTGCCAGCAGCTTGGAGCGGAACTCCTACAATGAGCAGTTCTTC. The full variable domain, completed using reference TRBV11-3 and TRBJ2-1, is EAGVVQSPRYKIIEKKQPVAFWCNPISGHNTLYWYLQNLGQGPELLIRYENEEAVDDSQLPKDRFSAERLKGVDSTLKIQPAELGDSAVYLCASSLERNSYNEQFFGPGTRLTVL.